These 17 T cell receptor beta chains came from one sample sequenced in a study of blood T cell repertoires in COVID-19. Measured with immunoSEQ multiplex PCR; TCRdb has only the in-frame clones, and not every one. The sample holds 190,000 or so clones, about 82% seen once. Sequenced input: PBMCs or T cells enriched from blood (not recorded which). All receptors come from a woman in her 30s who had recovered from COVID-19.

The rearrangement joins TRBV7-6 to TRBJ2-1, with 8 bases identical to TRBD2. The V gene end was trimmed by 2 bases and the J gene end by 8 bases; junction bases not matched to a gene: 5. The CDR3 totals 14 residues. Germline loops: CDR1 SGHVS, CDR2 FNYEAQ. The CDR3 loop reads CASSLFLAGDEQFF. CDR3 sequence (DNA): TGTGCCAGCAGCTTATTCCTAGCGGGCGATGAGCAGTTCTTC.

CDR3 sequence (DNA): TGTGCCAGCAAGCTACAGGAATTGGGCAAAAACATTCAGTACTTC. Its protein is CASKLQELGKNIQYF. This sequence joins TRBV2 and TRBJ2-4, with a weak D call TRBD1 (5 bases). Trimming stripped 7 bases from V and 3 bases from J, with 16 bases between. The CDR3 is made up of 15 amino acids. Germline CDR1 reads SNHLY; CDR2 reads FYNNEI.

The CDR3 DNA sequence: TGTGCCAGCAGCCTCGGACTATATGACAATGAGCAGTTCTTC. It translates to CASSLGLYDNEQFF. This chain joins TRBV11-2 and TRBJ2-1; D perhaps matches TRBD2 (6 bases). From germline, CDR1 is SGHAT and CDR2 FQNNGV. There are 14 residues in the CDR3. Trimming removed 5 bases at V and 5 bases at J, with 13 bases between. Variable domain in full (rest from reference TRBV11-2 and TRBJ2-1): EAGVAQSPRYKIIEKRQSVAFWCNPISGHATLYWYQQILGQGPKLLIQFQNNGVVDDSQLPKDRFSAERLKGVDSTLKIQPAKLEDSAVYLCASSLGLYDNEQFFGPGTRLTVL.

This chain links TRBV11-3 with TRBJ2-2; D is uncertain. The ends were cut back, 1 base at V and 0 bases at J, with 6 bases in the middle. The germline gives CDR1 SGHNT, CDR2 YENEEA. This CDR3 has 15 residues. The CDR3 region has the DNA TGTGCCAGCAGCTTAGGCAGGTCGAACACCGGGGAGCTGTTTTTT. As protein: CASSLGRSNTGELFF.

The chain combines TRBV28 with TRBJ1-5; D gene ambiguous. V shed 6 bases and J shed 4 bases, with 10 bases lying between them. Germline V gene data show CDR1 as MDHEN and CDR2 as SYDVKM. The CDR3 loop spans 13 amino acids. The CDR3 region is CASRGGPNQPQHF. For the CDR3, the DNA is TGTGCCAGCAGGGGAGGCCCTAATCAGCCCCAGCATTTT.

The chain couples TRBV9 to TRBJ1-2, with D possibly TRBD1 on 5 matching bases. Germline V lookup: CDR1 SGDLS, CDR2 YYNGEE. This CDR3 region has 16 residues. The germline V and J ends were trimmed by 0 bases and 0 bases, with 12 bases remaining between them. The CDR3 protein is CASSVVGAPSNYGYTF. CDR3 in DNA: TGTGCCAGCAGCGTAGTAGGGGCCCCCTCTAACTATGGCTACACCTTC.

V is TRBV6-1 and J is TRBJ2-1, with 7 bases lining up with TRBD2. With V trimmed by 2 bases and J by 5 bases, 6 bases remained unmatched. The CDR3 loop spans 15 amino acids. Germline-derived CDR1 and CDR2 are MNHNS and SASEGT. The CDR3 sequence is CASSEIEGGDNEQFF. In DNA, the CDR3 is TGTGCCAGCAGTGAAATTGAGGGAGGGGACAATGAGCAGTTCTTC.

The V gene is TRBV2, the J gene TRBJ2-1; TRBD2 matches 12 bases. With V trimmed by 5 bases and J by 5 bases, 7 bases remained unmatched. Germline-derived CDR1 and CDR2 are SNHLY and FYNNEI. The CDR3 covers 16 residues. CDR3 region: CASSPPGLAGNNEQFF. DNA for the CDR3: TGTGCCAGCAGTCCCCCGGGACTAGCGGGTAACAATGAGCAGTTCTTC.

This clone was observed a handful of times. This sequence joins TRBV27 and TRBJ2-1, with 7 bases identical to TRBD2. The J segment lost 0 bases and the V segment lost 5 bases, leaving 16 bases of the junction unmatched. The CDR3 contains 19 residues. CDR1 MNHEY and CDR2 SMNVEV come from the germline V gene (reference sequence). CDR3: CASSLKSGGGGLSYNEQFF. In DNA form, the CDR3 reads TGTGCCAGCAGTCTCAAGTCGGGGGGAGGAGGGCTCTCCTACAATGAGCAGTTCTTC.

This CDR3 is CASSLRIRGSWTEAFF. In DNA form, the CDR3 reads TGTGCCAGCAGCTTAAGGATAAGGGGGAGTTGGACTGAAGCTTTCTTT. The rearrangement links TRBV7-8 to TRBJ1-1; D perhaps matches TRBD1 (6 bases). Trimming left V 2 bases short and J 5 bases short, with 18 bases between. Germline CDR1 SGHVS, CDR2 FQNEAQ. CDR3 length: 16 residues.

This chain joins TRBV3-1 (or the pseudogene TRBV3-2) and TRBJ1-2, with D tentatively TRBD1 (5 bases). V was trimmed by 3 bases and J by 5 bases, leaving 13 bases between them. CDR3 length: 14 amino acids. Germline values: CDR1 LGHDT, CDR2 YNNKEL (reference sequence). The CDR3, as DNA: TGTGCCAGCAGCCACCTCAACAGGATATATGGCTACACCTTC. Protein product: CASSHLNRIYGYTF.

This chain connects TRBV28 to TRBJ2-1, with TRBD1 matching 9 bases. The CDR3 has 17 residues. Germline V gene data show CDR1 as MDHEN and CDR2 as SYDVKM. The V gene end was trimmed by 5 bases and the J gene end by 1 base; junction bases not matched to a gene: 9. The CDR3 protein is CASSPLPGQGSYNEQFF. The DNA of the CDR3 is TGTGCCAGCAGTCCCCTACCTGGACAGGGGTCCTACAATGAGCAGTTCTTC. Full variable domain (missing parts from reference TRBV28 and TRBJ2-1): DVKVTQSSRYLVKRTGEKVFLECVQDMDHENMFWYRQDPGLGLRLIYFSYDVKMKEKGDIPEGYSVSREKKERFSLILESASTNQTSMYLCASSPLPGQGSYNEQFFGPGTRLTVL.

This clone was detected only once. In nucleotides, the CDR3 is TGCGCCAGCAGTGAGTTGAGCGGACAGGGGGATCCCGAACGCACTGAAGCTTTCTTT. Translated, it gives CASSELSGQGDPERTEAFF. V is TRBV10-1 and J is TRBJ1-1; 10 bases are shared with TRBD1. The CDR3 sequence is 19 residues long. V lost 1 base and J lost 4; bases outside the gene matches: 15. Germline CDR1 is WNHNN and CDR2 is SYGVQD (reference sequence).

This clone was seen once. The V gene is TRBV25-1, the J gene TRBJ2-6, with TRBD2 as a possible D gene (5 bases). Trimming removed 3 bases at V and 0 bases at J, with 9 bases between. This CDR3 contains 16 residues. Per the germline V gene, CDR1 is MGHDK and CDR2 is SYGVNS. The CDR3 DNA follows: TGTGCCAGCAGTGATACTCGGGGCTCTGGGGCCAACGTCCTGACTTTC. Protein sequence: CASSDTRGSGANVLTF.

CDR3 amino acids: CASSEAGADFYEQYF. CDR3 nucleotides: TGTGCCAGCAGTGAAGCAGGGGCCGATTTCTACGAGCAGTACTTC. This chain links TRBV6-1 with TRBJ2-7; maybe TRBD1 (5 bases). Trimming took off 0 bases at V and 3 bases at J, with 12 bases between the two ends. The CDR3 covers 15 residues. The V gene's germline CDR1 is MNHNS and CDR2 SASEGT.

This chain links TRBV29-1 with TRBJ2-1; tentative D call: TRBD2 (6 bases). This CDR3 is 13 amino acids long. The germline V gene encodes CDR1 SQVTM and CDR2 ANQGSEA. Between the trimmed V and J ends, which lost 4 bases and 3 bases, there was a span of 10 bases. DNA for the CDR3: TGCAGCGTTGCGCGGGAAGACTACAATGAGCAGTTCTTC. As protein: CSVAREDYNEQFF.

V and J are TRBV5-1 and TRBJ1-2; 7 bases agree with TRBD1. The germline gives CDR1 SGHRS, CDR2 YFSETQ. There are 14 residues in the CDR3. V lost 1 base and J lost 6; bases outside the gene matches: 6. CDR3 DNA sequence: TGCGCCAGCAGCTTGCCTCGACAGGGAGATGGCTACACCTTC. Protein product: CASSLPRQGDGYTF.